These 17 T cell receptor beta chains share one sample of origin, sequenced in a study of identical twins. MiXCR was run by TCRdb on the 5' RACE reads, yielding one entry per CDR3 protein. The sample includes 420,000 or so distinct CDR3 sequences, approximately 17% of them seen just once. The specimen was naive T cells sorted from blood. The source is a man aged 50 to 59 in good health.

A note on this clonotype: A much larger clone differs by one base, so this may be a read error. The gene calls are TRBV12-3 or TRBV12-4 and TRBJ1-6; tentative D call: TRBD1 (5 bases). The CDR3 sequence is 14 residues long. Trimming took 2 bases from V and 7 from J, leaving 9 bases between them. In nucleotides, the CDR3 is TGTGCCAGCAGTTTACAGGGCGGGAATTCACCCCTCCACTTT. Its translation is CASSLQGGNSPLHF.

This clonotype was detected many times. The gene calls are TRBV7-2 and TRBJ1-2; tentatively, D is TRBD1 (6 bases). The CDR3 sequence is 13 residues long. Germline V gene lookup returns CDR1 SGHTA and CDR2 FQGNSA. V lost 1 base, J lost 5 bases, and 8 bases lay in between. CDR3: CASSLGGGYGYTF. The CDR3 DNA follows: TGTGCCAGCAGCTTAGGAGGGGGGTATGGCTACACCTTC. Supplemented by reference TRBV7-2 and TRBJ1-2, the full variable domain reads GAGVSQSPSNKVTEKGKDVELRCDPISGHTALYWYRQSLGQGLEFLIYFQGNSAPDKSGLPSDRFSAERTGGSVSTLTIQRTQQEDSAVYLCASSLGGGYGYTFGSGTRLTVV.

This clonotype was observed at least ten times. The J gene is TRBJ2-4, the V gene TRBV12-3 or TRBV12-4, with 7 positions matching TRBD1. The CDR3 length is 17 residues. J lost 1 base, V lost 1 base, and 7 bases had no gene match. The CDR3: CASSLGVGGRAKNIQYF. CDR3 DNA: TGTGCCAGCAGTTTAGGCGTAGGGGGCCGGGCCAAAAACATTCAGTACTTC.

The chain uses TRBV6-2 or TRBV6-3 and TRBJ2-1, with 10 bases matching TRBD2. The CDR3 totals 15 residues. Germline CDR1 and CDR2: MNHEY and SVGEGT. Unmatched junction bases numbered 14, after V lost 5 bases and J lost 13 bases. The CDR3 spells CASSRDFSGGRVQFF. The DNA for the CDR3 is TGTGCCAGCAGTAGGGACTTTAGCGGGGGGCGTGTACAGTTCTTC.

The V gene is TRBV5-1, the J gene TRBJ2-6; tentatively, D is TRBD1 (5 bases). Trimming pared 4 bases from V and 2 bases from J, leaving 16 bases between. Germline values: CDR1 SGHRS, CDR2 YFSETQ. The CDR3 extends over 17 amino acids. The CDR3 nucleotides read TGCGCCAGCAGCGTCGGACAAGGGTGGCCTGGGGCCAACGTCCTGACTTTC. Amino acid sequence: CASSVGQGWPGANVLTF.

This clonotype appeared many times. The rearrangement uses TRBV29-1 and TRBJ2-4; no firm D call. Trimming cost V 5 bases and J 0 bases, with 14 bases left between them. The CDR3 loop spans 15 amino acids. The germline V gene encodes CDR1 SQVTM and CDR2 ANQGSEA. CDR3: CSVSRTPIAKNIQYF. The CDR3 DNA is TGCAGCGTTTCCCGAACACCGATAGCCAAAAACATTCAGTACTTC.

The chain is built from TRBV5-5 and TRBJ2-3; D assignment may be TRBD1 or TRBD2 (6 bases each). The V and J ends lost 1 base and 4 bases respectively, with 16 bases between them. CDR1 and CDR2 (germline): SGHKS, YYEKEE (reference sequence). The CDR3 has 16 amino acids. CDR3 bases: TGTGCCAGCAGCTTGTGGGTGGGGGGCGCGGCAGATACGCAGTATTTT. Its protein product is CASSLWVGGAADTQYF.

This clonotype was observed at least ten times. The chain has TRBV27 and TRBJ2-7; perhaps TRBD2 as D (5 bases). V was shortened by 9 bases and J by 6 bases, with 9 bases between the two germline ends. Germline CDR1 MNHEY, CDR2 SMNVEV (reference sequence). CDR3 length: 10 residues. The DNA of the CDR3 is TGTGCCAGTCTGCTAGCCGAGCAGTACTTC. Translated: CASLLAEQYF.

The chain is built from TRBV11-2 and TRBJ2-3, with TRBD2 matching 10 bases. The CDR3 spans 18 residues. The J segment lost 2 bases and the V segment lost 1 base, leaving 9 bases of the junction unmatched. Looked up from germline, CDR1 is SGHAT and CDR2 is FQNNGV. The CDR3 coding sequence is TGTGCCAGCAGCTTAGTACGGCTAGCGGGGGCCTACACAGATACGCAGTATTTT. It encodes CASSLVRLAGAYTDTQYF.

This clonotype was recorded a few times. The CDR3 sequence is CASSLAEGQETQYF. In nucleotides, the CDR3 is TGTGCCAGCAGCTTAGCCGAGGGTCAAGAGACCCAGTACTTC. This chain joins TRBV7-9 and TRBJ2-5; the D gene is possibly TRBD2 (5 bases). The CDR3 is 14 amino acids. Trimming removed 0 bases from V and 2 bases from J, with 7 bases in between. Germline-derived CDR1 and CDR2 are SEHNR and FQNEAQ (reference sequence).

The chain recombines TRBV7-3 with TRBJ2-5; 7 nucleotides agree with TRBD1. Germline values: CDR1 SGHTA, CDR2 FQGTGA. This CDR3 is built from 14 residues. V gave up 5 bases and J gave up 4 bases; unmatched junction bases: 7. CDR3 amino acids: CASSPTTGAETQYF. CDR3 DNA: TGTGCCAGCAGCCCCACTACAGGGGCAGAGACCCAGTACTTC.

This clonotype has just a few counts. The rearrangement uses TRBV7-2 and TRBJ2-1; D gene unclear. Trimming left V 1 base short and J 10 bases short, with 8 bases between. The germline V gene has CDR1 SGHTA and CDR2 FQGNSA. CDR3 length: 12 amino acids. The CDR3: CASSLDRPEQFF. The DNA for the CDR3 is TGTGCCAGCAGCTTAGACCGTCCAGAGCAGTTCTTC.

This sequence joins TRBV20-1 and TRBJ2-7, with 8 bases that match TRBD2. The CDR3 extends over 15 amino acids. V dropped 0 bases and J dropped 4; count of bases not matched to a gene: 8. Germline loops: CDR1 DFQATT, CDR2 SNEGSKA (reference sequence). The CDR3 region is CSARDRREASYEQYF. CDR3 in DNA: TGCAGTGCTAGAGATCGGCGGGAGGCCTCTTACGAGCAGTACTTC.

This clonotype was observed at least ten times. The rearrangement uses TRBV7-3 and TRBJ2-1; no firm D call. The length of the CDR3 is 13 residues. Deletions cut 5 bases from V and 2 bases from J, with 7 bases between. Germline CDR1 reads SGHTA; CDR2 reads FQGTGA. The CDR3 region is CASSLNTYNEQFF. The CDR3 DNA reads as TGTGCCAGCAGCCTTAACACCTACAATGAGCAGTTCTTC.

Comment on this clonotype: An end of the junction does not agree with germline; a read error may underlie this. V gene TRBV27 combines with J gene TRBJ2-1; 12 bases align to TRBD2. The V gene's germline CDR1 is MNHEY and CDR2 SMNVEV (reference sequence). The CDR3 contains 13 residues. CDR3 amino acids: CASSPGLAGRWVF. The CDR3 nucleotides are TGTGCCAGCAGTCCCGGACTAGCGGGACGATGGGTCTTC.

This clonotype was seen more than once but under ten times. The V and J genes are TRBV4-3 and TRBJ2-7, with TRBD2 matching over 10 bases. J was trimmed by 5 bases and V by 1 base; bases with no gene match: 8. This CDR3 is 16 amino acids long. Per germline, CDR1 LGHNA and CDR2 YSLEER. The CDR3 DNA reads TGCGCCAGCAGCCAAGGCATAATAGCGGGGGGCGACGAGCAGTACTTC. Translation gives CASSQGIIAGGDEQYF.

In this sample, this clonotype turned up many times. V and J are TRBV6-5 and TRBJ1-2; D is unresolved. Germline CDR1 and CDR2: MNHEY and SVGAGI. Trimming pared 0 bases from V and 8 bases from J, leaving 16 bases between. This CDR3 spans 15 amino acids. CDR3 loop: CASSYSRGRGAGYTF. Written as DNA, the CDR3 is TGTGCCAGCAGTTACTCACGAGGGCGAGGAGCGGGCTACACCTTC.